Following are 15 T cell receptor beta chains from one sample sequenced in a study of PD-L1 blockade in urothelial cancer. As to time point: pretreatment peripheral blood. The data were produced by immunoSEQ multiplex PCR, yet TCRdb's version contains in-frame clones alone and is incomplete. Among about 63,000 clones listed, roughly four fifths were seen once. Source: PBMCs, taken around atezolizumab (anti-PD-L1) treatment. These receptors originate from a man between 70 and 80 years old with urothelial cancer.

This clone was counted a single time. V is TRBV5-5 and J is TRBJ2-4; D ambiguous. The CDR3 covers 16 residues. Germline loops: CDR1 SGHKS, CDR2 YYEKEE (reference sequence). Trimming shortened V by 5 bases and J by 0 bases, and 15 bases separated the two germline ends. The CDR3 nucleotides are TGTGCCAGCAGTTCGCCGGGTCAGATAGCCAAAAACATTCAGTACTTC. Protein product: CASSSPGQIAKNIQYF.

The chain combines TRBV6-1 with TRBJ2-7; 11 bases line up with TRBD2. Germline loops: CDR1 MNHNS, CDR2 SASEGT. The CDR3 consists of 14 residues. The V gene end was trimmed by 10 bases and the J gene end by 1 base; junction bases not matched to a gene: 6. CDR3 coding DNA: TGTGCCAACAGGCTAGCGGGAGGTTCCTACGAGCAGTACTTC. Amino acids: CANRLAGGSYEQYF.

The V gene is TRBV11-3, the J gene TRBJ2-7; 9 nucleotides match TRBD2. V was clipped by 3 bases and J by 1 base; unmatched bases: 7. This CDR3 spans 16 amino acids. Germline CDR1 and CDR2: SGHNT and YENEEA. CDR3 residues: CASSLDGTSSSYEQYF. The CDR3 nucleotides are TGTGCCAGCAGCTTGGATGGGACTAGCAGTTCCTACGAGCAGTACTTC.

V and J are TRBV5-1 and TRBJ2-7, with D possibly matching TRBD2 (5 bases). Germline V gene data show CDR1 as SGHRS and CDR2 as YFSETQ. This CDR3 is 13 amino acids long. V lost 1 base and J 5 bases, leaving 10 bases between the germline ends. CDR3 amino acids: CASSLQAEDEQYF. DNA for the CDR3: TGCGCCAGCAGCTTGCAGGCGGAGGACGAGCAGTACTTC.

This chain links TRBV2 with TRBJ1-4, with D possibly being TRBD1 (6 bases). The V end was cut by 5 bases, the J end by 5 bases, with 15 bases between. The germline gives CDR1 SNHLY, CDR2 FYNNEI. The CDR3 runs 15 residues. The CDR3, as DNA: TGTGCCAGCAGTTCCCAGACAGGCGTCAATGAAAAACTGTTTTTT. It translates to CASSSQTGVNEKLFF.

The chain carries TRBV5-4 and TRBJ2-1, with 9 bases lining up with TRBD1. V lost 0 bases and J lost 6; bases outside the gene matches: 7. CDR3 size: 16 residues. The germline V gene has CDR1 SGHNT and CDR2 YYREEE (reference sequence). CDR3 bases: TGTGCCAGCAGCTTGGGCGGGACAGGGTCAGCCAATGAGCAGTTCTTC. Amino acid sequence: CASSLGGTGSANEQFF.

The gene calls are TRBV2 and TRBJ2-7; D is ambiguous. V dropped 6 bases and J dropped 1 base, with 7 bases sitting between them. The CDR3 extends over 12 amino acids. Germline V gives CDR1 SNHLY, CDR2 FYNNEI. This CDR3 reads CASSVMSYEQYF. The CDR3 DNA reads TGTGCCAGCAGCGTTATGTCCTACGAGCAGTACTTC.

V usage is TRBV5-1 and J usage is TRBJ1-6; unclear D gene. V gave up 0 bases and J gave up 7 bases, with 14 bases separating them. Germline lookup yields CDR1 SGHRS and CDR2 YFSETQ. The CDR3 loop spans 16 amino acids. CDR3 coding DNA: TGCGCCAGCAGCTTGGTCGGTGGAGCCGGCAATTCACCCCTCCACTTT. Protein: CASSLVGGAGNSPLHF. Looking up the rest from reference TRBV5-1 and TRBJ1-6 gives the full variable domain: KAGVTQTPRYLIKTRGQQVTLSCSPISGHRSVSWYQQTPGQGLQFLFEYFSETQRNKGNFPGRFSGRQFSNSRSEMNVSTLELGDSALYLCASSLVGGAGNSPLHFGNGTRLTVT.

This chain uses TRBV19 with TRBJ1-3; D might be TRBD1 (5 bases). Between the trimmed V and J ends, which lost 5 bases and 0 bases, there was a span of 11 bases. The length of the CDR3 is 15 residues. Germline V CDR1 and CDR2: LNHDA, SQIVND (reference sequence). CDR3 DNA: TGTGCCAGTAGTCTCCGACAGAGCTCTGGAAACACCATATATTTT. Translated: CASSLRQSSGNTIYF. The full variable domain, completed using reference TRBV19 and TRBJ1-3, is DGGITQSPKYLFRKEGQNVTLSCEQNLNHDAMYWYRQDPGQGLRLIYYSQIVNDFQKGDIAEGYSVSREKKESFPLTVTSAQKNPTAFYLCASSLRQSSGNTIYFGEGSWLTVV.

The chain employs TRBV28 and TRBJ1-6; the D gene is possibly TRBD1 (5 bases). This CDR3 spans 15 amino acids. Germline-derived CDR1 and CDR2 are MDHEN and SYDVKM. Trimming stripped 4 bases from V and 4 bases from J, with 11 bases between. This CDR3 is CASSSPGLYNSPLHF. CDR3 DNA: TGTGCCAGCAGTTCCCCGGGACTGTATAATTCACCCCTCCACTTT.

In its sample, this clone was seen once. The J gene is TRBJ2-1, the V gene TRBV19; D possibly corresponds to TRBD2 (5 bases). CDR1 and CDR2 from the germline V gene are LNHDA and SQIVND (reference sequence). The CDR3 is 15 residues long. Trimming stripped 5 bases from V and 1 base from J, with 12 bases between. CDR3 sequence: CASSVLRGSYNEQFF. In nucleotides, the CDR3 is TGTGCCAGTAGTGTTCTTCGGGGATCCTACAATGAGCAGTTCTTC.

This chain links TRBV18 with TRBJ1-2, with a tentative D call TRBD1 (5 bases). This CDR3 comprises 13 residues. V dropped 3 bases and J dropped 2 bases, with 7 bases sitting between them. Germline loops: CDR1 KGHSH, CDR2 LQKENI. This CDR3 is CASSPGGNYGYTF. DNA for the CDR3: TGTGCCAGCTCACCGGGGGGGAACTATGGCTACACCTTC.

This chain uses TRBV5-4 with TRBJ1-2; 10 nucleotides match TRBD1. The germline CDR1 and CDR2 sequences are SGHNT and YYREEE (reference sequence). J gave up 5 bases and V 5 bases, and 6 bases lay outside the gene matches. The CDR3 sequence is 14 residues long. This chain's CDR3 is CASSPRDRGYGYTF. DNA for the CDR3: TGTGCCAGCAGTCCCCGGGACAGGGGTTATGGCTACACCTTC.

V gene TRBV12-5 combines with J gene TRBJ2-1, with D unclear. Germline V CDR1 and CDR2: LGHNT, FRNRAP. The CDR3 is 12 amino acids. The V gene lost 1 base and the J gene lost 6 bases, with 4 bases spanning the gap. In DNA form, the CDR3 reads TGTGCTAGTGGTTTGGACAGCAATGAGCAGTTCTTC. Protein: CASGLDSNEQFF.

The chain links TRBV5-1 to TRBJ2-3; 12 bases are a match to TRBD2. CDR3 size: 16 residues. Germline-derived CDR1 and CDR2 are SGHRS and YFSETQ. V dropped 1 base and J dropped 1; count of bases not matched to a gene: 1. CDR3 coding DNA: TGCGCCAGCAGCTTGCCTAGCGGGGGGGGCACAGATACGCAGTATTTT. Amino acid sequence: CASSLPSGGGTDTQYF.